The clone carrying this T cell receptor (beta chain) is a singleton in its sample. Its antigen is as yet unknown. This sample was taken from a study of cytomegalovirus exposure and HLA in healthy donors. About the research overall: The same platform was used for the approximately 110 validation repertoires and the roughly 600 first-cohort repertoires, a later analysis reported. Findings of the study overall: The tendency of first-cohort TCR clusters to co-occur in the 130 or so validation repertoires was identified by a subsequent analysis.

TCRdb keeps only in-frame clones here, not all; method: immunoSEQ multiplex PCR. The sample lists 150,000 or so clones, around nine tenths occurring once. Sequencing input: PBMCs. The receptor was derived from a woman aged 30 to 39 in good health and CMV-seronegative.

The CDR3 DNA follows: TGTGCCAGCACCCAAGGGGTAACCTCGCGGGCTTTCTTT. Encoded protein: CASTQGVTSRAFF. The V gene is TRBV2, the J gene TRBJ1-1; D perhaps matches TRBD1 (5 bases). Looked up from germline, CDR1 is SNHLY and CDR2 is FYNNEI. Deletions cut 7 bases from V and 11 bases from J, with 20 bases between. This CDR3 contains 13 residues.